This T cell receptor (beta chain) is drawn from a study of T cells in Graves' hyperthyroidism and ophthalmopathy. Study-wide points: Most thyroid clonotypes expanded above 0.001 were also detected in blood.

The CDR3 regions of TCR beta were amplified from RNA transcripts. The TCR CDR3 first-round RT-PCR relied on the HTBI primer set. TCRdb reanalysed the multiplex PCR reads using MiXCR and keeps one entry per CDR3 protein. The sample consists of 89,000 or so distinct CDR3 sequences, around 37% of them appearing once. With V trimmed by 3 bases and J by 7 bases, 0 bases remained unmatched. The CDR3 runs 12 residues. As to this clonotype: Antigen: not known.

The source of this sequence is a woman aged 25 to 39 with Graves' hyperthyroidism. The J gene is TRBJ1-3, the V gene TRBV12-3 or TRBV12-4; 7 bases agree with TRBD1. Sequenced input: peripheral blood or thyroid tissue (not recorded which). The CDR3 DNA is TGTGCCAGCAGTTTCAGGGGGAACACCATATATTTT. Its translation: CASSFRGNTIYF.